This T cell receptor beta chain emerged from a study of blood T cell repertoires in COVID-19. As for the study in general: Acute-phase and convalescent COVID-19 samples originated in the United States, Italy and Spain.

Individuals aged about 18 to 89 years were recruited from 24 US areas. Recovery among Cohort 3 donors was established by two negative PCRs, clearance, or symptom resolution. Only in-frame clones appear in the TCRdb table, and some are missing; sequencing was by immunoSEQ multiplex PCR. The sample holds about 380,000 clones, over 75% seen once. Germline values: CDR1 MNHEY, CDR2 SVGAGI. V lost 8 bases and J lost 4, with 6 bases in between. The length of the CDR3 is 11 residues. The chain recombines TRBV6-5 with TRBJ1-3, with D uncertain. Sequenced input: PBMCs or T cells enriched from blood (not recorded which). The source is a man younger than 40 who had recovered from COVID-19. Written as DNA, the CDR3 is TGTGCCAGCCTATGGGGAAACACCATATATTTT. This encodes CASLWGNTIYF.